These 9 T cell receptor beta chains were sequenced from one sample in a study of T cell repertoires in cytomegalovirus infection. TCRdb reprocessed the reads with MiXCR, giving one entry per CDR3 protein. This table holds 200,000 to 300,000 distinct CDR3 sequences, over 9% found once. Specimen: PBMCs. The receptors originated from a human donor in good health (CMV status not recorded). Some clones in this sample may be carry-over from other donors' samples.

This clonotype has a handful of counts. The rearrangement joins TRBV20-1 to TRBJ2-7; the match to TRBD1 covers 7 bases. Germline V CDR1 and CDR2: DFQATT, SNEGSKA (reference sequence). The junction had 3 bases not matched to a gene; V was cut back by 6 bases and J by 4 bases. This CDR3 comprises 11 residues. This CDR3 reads CSAQTGYEQYF. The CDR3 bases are TGCAGTGCCCAGACAGGGTACGAGCAGTACTTC.

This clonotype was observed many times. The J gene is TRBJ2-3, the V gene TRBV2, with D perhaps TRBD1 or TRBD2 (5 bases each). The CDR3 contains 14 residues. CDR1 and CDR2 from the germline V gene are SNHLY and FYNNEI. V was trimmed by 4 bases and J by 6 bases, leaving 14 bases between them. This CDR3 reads CASSVRESLDTQYF. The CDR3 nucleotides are TGTGCCAGCAGTGTCAGGGAGTCGTTGGATACGCAGTATTTT.

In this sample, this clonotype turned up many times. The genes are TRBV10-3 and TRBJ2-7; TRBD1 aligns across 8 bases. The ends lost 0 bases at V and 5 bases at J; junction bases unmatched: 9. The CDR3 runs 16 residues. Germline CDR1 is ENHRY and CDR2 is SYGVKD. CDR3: CAISESHRTGSHEQYF. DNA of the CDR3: TGTGCCATCAGTGAGTCCCACCGGACAGGGTCCCACGAGCAGTACTTC.

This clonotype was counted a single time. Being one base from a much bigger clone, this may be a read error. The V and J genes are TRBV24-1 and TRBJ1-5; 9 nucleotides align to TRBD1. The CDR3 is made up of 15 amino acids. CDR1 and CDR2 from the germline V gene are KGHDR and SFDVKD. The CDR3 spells CATSDARTGAQSQHF. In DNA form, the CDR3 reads TGTGCCACCAGTGATGCTAGGACAGGGGCTCAGTCCCAGCATTTT.

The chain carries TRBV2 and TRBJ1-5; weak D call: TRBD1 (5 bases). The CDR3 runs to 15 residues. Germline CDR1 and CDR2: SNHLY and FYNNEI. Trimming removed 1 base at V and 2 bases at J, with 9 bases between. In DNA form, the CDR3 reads TGTGCCAGCAGTGAAGGGACATCCCGCAATCAGCCCCAGCATTTT. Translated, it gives CASSEGTSRNQPQHF.

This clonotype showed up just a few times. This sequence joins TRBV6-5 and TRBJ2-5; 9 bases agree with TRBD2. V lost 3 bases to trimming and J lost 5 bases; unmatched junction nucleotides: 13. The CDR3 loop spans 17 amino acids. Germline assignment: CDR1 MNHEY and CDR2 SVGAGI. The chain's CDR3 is CASSYGSGGGAPETQYF. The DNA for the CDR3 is TGTGCCAGCAGTTATGGAAGTGGCGGGGGGGCCCCGGAGACCCAGTACTTC.

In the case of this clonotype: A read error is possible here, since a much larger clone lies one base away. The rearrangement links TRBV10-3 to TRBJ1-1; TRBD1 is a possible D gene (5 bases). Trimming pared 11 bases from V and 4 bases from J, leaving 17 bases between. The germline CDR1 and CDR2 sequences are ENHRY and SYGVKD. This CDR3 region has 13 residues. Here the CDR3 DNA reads TGTGCCGCGGACAAGGGAAGCGGCACTGAAGCTTTCTTT. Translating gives CAADKGSGTEAFF.

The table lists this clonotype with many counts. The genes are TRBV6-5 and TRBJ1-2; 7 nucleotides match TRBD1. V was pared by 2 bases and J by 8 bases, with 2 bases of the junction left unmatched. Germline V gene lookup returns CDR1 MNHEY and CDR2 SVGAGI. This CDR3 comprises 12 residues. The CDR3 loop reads CASSYRGQGYTF. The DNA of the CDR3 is TGTGCCAGCAGTTACAGGGGGCAAGGCTACACCTTC.

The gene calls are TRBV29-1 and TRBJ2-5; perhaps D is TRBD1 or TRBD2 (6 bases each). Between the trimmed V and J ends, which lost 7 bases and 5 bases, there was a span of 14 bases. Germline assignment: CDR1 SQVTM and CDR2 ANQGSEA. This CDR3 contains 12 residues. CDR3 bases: TGCAGCGGGGAGACAGGAGGGGAGACCCAGTACTTC. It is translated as CSGETGGETQYF.